This passage covers 20 T cell receptor beta chains from one sample sequenced in a study of blood T cell repertoires in COVID-19 (dated by TCRdb to the early 2020s). Library preparation was by the immunoSEQ multiplex PCR assay. What TCRdb holds here is the immuneACCESS table cut down to in-frame rearrangements. Part of the clones is not present; checked against another copy, under half of the missing clones reflect an unresolved V gene, and the others are unexplained. The sample has under 200,000 clones on record, about 93% of them singletons. The ten most abundant clones make up 0.5% to 0.6% of the sample. The sequenced sample consisted of peripheral blood. The receptors were sampled from a man aged 50-60 years with acute or convalescent COVID-19.

The chain has TRBV28 and TRBJ2-3; a weak D match, TRBD1 (6 bases). The CDR3 length is 15 residues. Trimming shortened V by 3 bases and J by 2 bases, and 12 bases separated the two germline ends. In germline, CDR1 is MDHEN, CDR2 SYDVKM. CDR3 residues: CASSFSQGHTDTQYF. The CDR3 DNA reads as TGTGCCAGCAGTTTTAGTCAGGGGCACACAGATACGCAGTATTTT. Complete variable domain (other parts from reference TRBV28 and TRBJ2-3): DVKVTQSSRYLVKRTGEKVFLECVQDMDHENMFWYRQDPGLGLRLIYFSYDVKMKEKGDIPEGYSVSREKKERFSLILESASTNQTSMYLCASSFSQGHTDTQYFGPGTRLTVL.

The V call is TRBV19, the J call TRBJ2-3; D is ambiguous. This CDR3 comprises 11 residues. CDR1 is LNHDA and CDR2 is SQIVND in the germline V gene (reference sequence). Trimming left V 5 bases short and J 6 bases short, with 6 bases between. CDR3: CASSSLDTQYF. CDR3 coding DNA: TGTGCCAGTAGTTCATTGGATACGCAGTATTTT. The full variable domain, rest sourced from reference TRBV19 and TRBJ2-3, is DGGITQSPKYLFRKEGQNVTLSCEQNLNHDAMYWYRQDPGQGLRLIYYSQIVNDFQKGDIAEGYSVSREKKESFPLTVTSAQKNPTAFYLCASSSLDTQYFGPGTRLTVL.

The gene calls are TRBV5-1 and TRBJ2-3; perhaps TRBD2 as D (6 bases). The CDR3 covers 14 residues. V was pared by 3 bases and J by 6 bases, with 14 bases between. Per germline, CDR1 SGHRS and CDR2 YFSETQ. CDR3 region: CASSSGTPGDTQYF. The CDR3 DNA reads as TGCGCCAGCAGCTCCGGGACTCCGGGGGATACGCAGTATTTT.

This chain links TRBV27 with TRBJ1-1; 8 nucleotides align to TRBD1. V dropped 5 bases and J dropped 6; count of bases not matched to a gene: 14. CDR1 MNHEY and CDR2 SMNVEV come from the germline V gene (reference sequence). This CDR3 comprises 16 residues. This chain's CDR3 is CASSNYGQGKGAEAFF. In nucleotides, the CDR3 is TGTGCCAGCAGTAACTACGGACAGGGAAAGGGCGCTGAAGCTTTCTTT.

This chain connects TRBV25-1 to TRBJ2-3; 9 nucleotides agree with TRBD2. CDR3 size: 16 residues. Germline values: CDR1 MGHDK, CDR2 SYGVNS. The junction had 12 bases not matched to a gene; V was cut back by 7 bases and J by 4 bases. Here the CDR3 reads CASTQLASGMSDTQYF. The CDR3, as DNA: TGTGCCAGCACACAATTGGCTAGCGGGATGTCAGATACGCAGTATTTT.

This clone occurred once. CDR3 loop: CASSPGQSTDTQYF. The CDR3 coding sequence is TGTGCCAGCAGCCCAGGACAGAGCACAGATACGCAGTATTTT. The gene calls are TRBV7-9 and TRBJ2-3; perhaps TRBD1 as D (6 bases). This CDR3 has 14 residues. V was shortened by 5 bases and J by 0 bases, with 9 bases between the two germline ends. Germline V gives CDR1 SEHNR, CDR2 FQNEAQ (reference sequence).

The chain couples TRBV28 to TRBJ1-1; tentative D call: TRBD1 (5 bases). Trimming removed 6 bases from V and 10 bases from J, with 18 bases in between. CDR1 MDHEN and CDR2 SYDVKM come from the germline V gene. The CDR3 spans 13 residues. The chain's CDR3 is CASSRTDTSIAFF. CDR3 bases: TGTGCCAGCAGCCGTACGGACACCAGTATAGCTTTCTTT.

This clone occurred a few times. The chain recombines TRBV2 with TRBJ1-1, with a weak D call TRBD1 (6 bases). CDR1 is SNHLY, CDR2 FYNNEI, per germline. The ends were cut back, 6 bases at V and 5 bases at J, with 13 bases in the middle. This CDR3 region has 13 residues. DNA of the CDR3: TGTGCCAGCAGAGGCAGGGGAGGGACTGAAGCTTTCTTT. As protein: CASRGRGGTEAFF. Filled out from reference TRBV2 and TRBJ1-1, the complete variable domain reads EPEVTQTPSHQVTQMGQEVILRCVPISNHLYFYWYRQILGQKVEFLVSFYNNEISEKSEIFDDQFSVERPDGSNFTLKIRSTKLEDSAMYFCASRGRGGTEAFFGQGTRLTVV.

The chain is built from TRBV5-1 and TRBJ1-6, with a tentative D call TRBD1 (6 bases). CDR1 and CDR2 (germline): SGHRS, YFSETQ. Trimming took off 0 bases at V and 7 bases at J, with 11 bases between the two ends. This CDR3 has 15 amino acids. CDR3 region: CASSLGAGANSPLHF. DNA of the CDR3: TGCGCCAGCAGCTTGGGGGCAGGGGCGAATTCACCCCTCCACTTT.

Notes on this clone: Other DNA sequences within the sample encode an identical CDR3. The V and J genes are TRBV29-1 and TRBJ1-2; the match to TRBD1 covers 8 bases. The germline gives CDR1 SQVTM, CDR2 ANQGSEA. V lost 7 bases to trimming and J lost 3 bases; unmatched junction nucleotides: 4. CDR3 length equals 12 residues. The CDR3 sequence: CSASQGDYGYTF. In DNA, the CDR3 is TGCAGCGCGTCACAGGGGGACTATGGCTACACCTTC.

This clone occurred a few times. CDR3 sequence: CASKAGTDYGELFF. CDR3 DNA sequence: TGTGCCAGTAAAGCCGGGACAGACTACGGGGAGCTGTTTTTT. The chain recombines TRBV19 with TRBJ2-2, with TRBD1 identical over 7 bases. Germline values: CDR1 LNHDA, CDR2 SQIVND (reference sequence). J gave up 7 bases and V 7 bases, and 9 bases lay outside the gene matches. The CDR3 runs to 14 residues.

This chain uses TRBV28 with TRBJ2-1; TRBD2 might be the D (6 bases). Germline values: CDR1 MDHEN, CDR2 SYDVKM. This CDR3 is built from 15 residues. The V gene lost 2 bases and the J gene lost 6 bases, with 14 bases spanning the gap. CDR3 residues: CASSLDGRRGNEQFF. CDR3 bases: TGTGCCAGCAGTTTAGACGGGAGAAGAGGCAATGAGCAGTTCTTC. The entire variable domain, with the rest obtained from reference TRBV28 and TRBJ2-1, is as follows: DVKVTQSSRYLVKRTGEKVFLECVQDMDHENMFWYRQDPGLGLRLIYFSYDVKMKEKGDIPEGYSVSREKKERFSLILESASTNQTSMYLCASSLDGRRGNEQFFGPGTRLTVL.

In this sample, this clone turned up once. The chain recombines TRBV5-8 with TRBJ2-7; TRBD2 agrees at 7 bases. Trimming removed 5 bases from V and 6 bases from J; junction bases left unmatched: 8. The CDR3 is 13 amino acids. Germline CDR1 and CDR2: SGHTS and YDEGEE. The CDR3 DNA follows: TGTGCCAGCAGGTATAAGGGAGGGGTCGAGCAGTACGTC. Translating gives CASRYKGGVEQYV.

V usage is TRBV9 and J usage is TRBJ1-5; 9 nucleotides agree with TRBD1. The CDR3 is made up of 15 amino acids. V gave up 4 bases and J gave up 3 bases; unmatched junction bases: 5. Germline V gene lookup returns CDR1 SGDLS and CDR2 YYNGEE. CDR3 sequence reads: CASSRDRDLNQPQHF. In nucleotides, the CDR3 is TGTGCCAGCAGCAGGGACAGGGATCTCAATCAGCCCCAGCATTTT.

V is TRBV28 and J is TRBJ2-1, with TRBD2 identical over 8 bases. CDR1 and CDR2 (germline): MDHEN, SYDVKM. J gave up 4 bases and V 5 bases, and 4 bases lay outside the gene matches. This CDR3 has 14 residues. The CDR3 DNA is TGTGCCAGCAGTGGGACGGGGGGGTACAATGAGCAGTTCTTC. Amino acids: CASSGTGGYNEQFF.

The CDR3 protein is CSVAGRGFRETQYF. The CDR3 DNA is TGCAGCGTTGCGGGCAGGGGGTTTCGGGAGACCCAGTACTTC. The V call is TRBV29-1, the J call TRBJ2-5, with 7 nucleotides matching TRBD1. This CDR3 contains 14 residues. Germline lookup yields CDR1 SQVTM and CDR2 ANQGSEA. With V trimmed by 4 bases and J by 5 bases, 10 bases remained unmatched.

The chain couples TRBV30 to TRBJ1-1, with a tentative D call TRBD1 (6 bases). V gave up 3 bases and J gave up 2 bases, with 16 bases separating them. The CDR3 has 15 amino acids. Germline V CDR1 and CDR2: GTSNPN, SVGIG (reference sequence). As DNA, the CDR3 is TGTGCCTGGAGAAAGGGGGAGGGTCCCAACACTGAAGCTTTCTTT. This translates into CAWRKGEGPNTEAFF.

This sequence joins TRBV19 and TRBJ1-5, with D tentatively TRBD1 (5 bases). V gave up 3 bases and J gave up 2 bases, with 8 bases separating them. The germline V gene encodes CDR1 LNHDA and CDR2 SQIVND (reference sequence). The CDR3 is 14 amino acids. Written as DNA, the CDR3 is TGTGCCAGTAGTATGGTAGGGGGCAATCAGCCCCAGCATTTT. Translation: CASSMVGGNQPQHF. The full variable domain, its missing parts supplied by reference TRBV19 and TRBJ1-5, is DGGITQSPKYLFRKEGQNVTLSCEQNLNHDAMYWYRQDPGQGLRLIYYSQIVNDFQKGDIAEGYSVSREKKESFPLTVTSAQKNPTAFYLCASSMVGGNQPQHFGDGTRLSIL.

V and J are TRBV5-4 and TRBJ1-4; TRBD1 might be the D (5 bases). Trimming took 7 bases from V and 4 from J, leaving 14 bases between them. There are 14 residues in the CDR3. Germline V CDR1 and CDR2: SGHNT, YYREEE (reference sequence). This CDR3 reads CASRGGGRNEKLFF. In DNA form, the CDR3 reads TGTGCCAGCCGTGGGGGGGGACGTAATGAAAAACTGTTTTTT.

This chain joins TRBV30 and TRBJ2-2; 8 nucleotides line up with TRBD1. The CDR3 totals 14 residues. Trimming took 0 bases from V and 4 from J; bases not matched to a gene: 1. Looked up from germline, CDR1 is GTSNPN and CDR2 is SVGIG (reference sequence). This CDR3 is CAWSVRGLTGELFF. CDR3 coding DNA: TGTGCCTGGAGTGTCAGGGGGCTCACCGGGGAGCTGTTTTTT. Complete variable domain (other parts from reference TRBV30 and TRBJ2-2): SQTIHQWPATLVQPVGSPLSLECTVEGTSNPNLYWYRQAAGRGLQLLFYSVGIGQISSEVPQNLSASRPQDRQFILSSKKLLLSDSGFYLCAWSVRGLTGELFFGEGSRLTVL.